One sample yielded the 20 T cell receptor beta chains listed below, sequenced in a study of cytotoxic CD8 clonotypes in ibrutinib-treated CLL. Profiling relied on immunoSEQ multiplex PCR, and the TCRdb table lists in-frame clones only, not all of them. The table records tens of thousands of clones, over 60% of them present only once. The sample here was PBMCs, taken after 12 months of ibrutinib treatment. These receptors all come from a human donor with chronic lymphocytic leukemia.

The chain uses TRBV9 and TRBJ2-7; 9 positions match TRBD1. Germline assignment: CDR1 SGDLS and CDR2 YYNGEE. This CDR3 spans 16 amino acids. The ends lost 0 bases at V and 0 bases at J; junction bases unmatched: 4. The chain's CDR3 is CASSVAPTGGSYEQYF. As DNA, the CDR3 is TGTGCCAGCAGCGTAGCCCCGACAGGGGGCTCCTACGAGCAGTACTTC.

CDR3 protein: CASSYGAGAYNEQFF. The CDR3 bases are TGTGCCAGCAGTTACGGAGCGGGCGCCTACAATGAGCAGTTCTTC. This rearrangement joins TRBV6-5 to TRBJ2-1, with a tentative D call TRBD2 (6 bases). V was clipped by 2 bases and J by 2 bases, with 10 bases between them. Germline CDR1 reads MNHEY; CDR2 reads SVGAGI. The CDR3 totals 15 residues.

The table lists this clone with a few counts. The rearrangement uses TRBV2 and TRBJ1-1; 8 positions match TRBD1. V gave up 5 bases and J gave up 1 base; unmatched junction bases: 6. The germline V gene has CDR1 SNHLY and CDR2 FYNNEI. CDR3 length equals 15 residues. The DNA for the CDR3 is TGTGCCAGCAGTACGGACAGGGCACAGAACACTGAAGCTTTCTTT. This translates into CASSTDRAQNTEAFF.

The V and J genes are TRBV7-9 and TRBJ2-5; a possible D gene is TRBD2 (5 bases). CDR1 is SEHNR, CDR2 FQNEAQ, per germline (reference sequence). The V end lost 5 bases, the J end lost 5 bases, and 15 bases lay between the germline ends. The CDR3 consists of 14 residues. This CDR3 is CASSLTIAYETQYF. As DNA, the CDR3 is TGTGCCAGCAGCCTGACTATAGCCTATGAGACCCAGTACTTC.

This chain links TRBV5-4 with TRBJ2-1; 7 bases align to TRBD1. Germline CDR1 reads SGHNT; CDR2 reads YYREEE (reference sequence). Losses at the gene ends were 4 bases for V and 9 bases for J; bases not matched to a gene: 16. This CDR3 has 16 residues. The CDR3 DNA sequence: TGTGCCAGCAGCCCTTCGGGACAGACGAGAGGGGGTGAGCAGTTCTTC. It encodes CASSPSGQTRGGEQFF. The complete variable domain, with remaining parts taken from reference TRBV5-4 and TRBJ2-1, reads ETGVTQSPTHLIKTRGQQVTLRCSSQSGHNTVSWYQQALGQGPQFIFQYYREEENGRGNFPPRFSGLQFPNYSSELNVNALELDDSALYLCASSPSGQTRGGEQFFGPGTRLTVL.

The chain employs TRBV4-3 and TRBJ2-7, with 8 bases lining up with TRBD1. This CDR3 has 16 residues. The trim removed 1 base at V and 4 bases at J, leaving 9 bases unmatched. Germline V lookup: CDR1 LGHNA, CDR2 YSLEER. CDR3 in amino acids: CASSQGLDRAGYEQYF. Written as DNA, the CDR3 is TGCGCCAGCAGCCAAGGTTTGGACAGGGCGGGATACGAGCAGTACTTC.

The CDR3 DNA is TGTGCCAGCAGTGAAATCCCCTTGAGTGAAGCTTTCTTT. Translation gives CASSEIPLSEAFF. The genes are TRBV2 and TRBJ1-1, with unresolved D. V was cut by 2 bases and J by 7 bases, with 11 bases left in between. The CDR3 has 13 residues. Germline V gene sequence: CDR1 SNHLY, CDR2 FYNNEI.

J is TRBJ2-2 and V is TRBV11-3; 8 nucleotides match TRBD1. Germline CDR1 SGHNT, CDR2 YENEEA. V was pared by 5 bases and J by 3 bases, with 2 bases of the junction left unmatched. The length of the CDR3 is 14 residues. CDR3 amino acids: CASSQGQDTGELFF. The CDR3, as DNA: TGTGCCAGCAGCCAGGGACAGGACACCGGGGAGCTGTTTTTT.

The CDR3 loop reads CATSRDPGDYQPQHF. As DNA, the CDR3 is TGTGCCACCAGCAGAGATCCGGGGGATTATCAGCCCCAGCATTTT. V gene TRBV15 combines with J gene TRBJ1-5; possibly TRBD1 for D (5 bases). V was pared by 0 bases and J by 5 bases, with 11 bases between. Per germline, CDR1 LNHNV and CDR2 YYDKDF (reference sequence). This CDR3 region has 15 residues.

This chain joins TRBV5-6 and TRBJ2-7; D is tentatively TRBD1 or TRBD2 (5 bases each). The germline V gene encodes CDR1 SGHDT and CDR2 YYEEEE. The CDR3 runs to 17 residues. V was clipped by 0 bases and J by 0 bases, with 16 bases between them. The CDR3 region is CASSLAWGTRSSYEQYF. CDR3 nucleotide sequence: TGTGCCAGCAGCTTGGCATGGGGGACGAGGAGCTCCTACGAGCAGTACTTC.

This clone was observed a handful of times. The CDR3 sequence is CASSSTSPGEQYF. The CDR3, as DNA: TGCGCCAGCAGCTCGACCTCTCCGGGAGAGCAGTACTTC. The V and J genes are TRBV5-1 and TRBJ2-7, with D possibly being TRBD2 (5 bases). The germline V and J ends were trimmed by 3 bases and 7 bases, with 14 bases remaining between them. The CDR3 consists of 13 residues. The germline CDR1 and CDR2 sequences are SGHRS and YFSETQ. Combining the CDR3 with reference TRBV5-1 and TRBJ2-7 gives the whole variable domain KAGVTQTPRYLIKTRGQQVTLSCSPISGHRSVSWYQQTPGQGLQFLFEYFSETQRNKGNFPGRFSGRQFSNSRSEMNVSTLELGDSALYLCASSSTSPGEQYFGPGTRLTVT.

The chain carries TRBV4-1 and TRBJ1-1; 12 positions agree with TRBD1. Germline V gene sequence: CDR1 MGHRA, CDR2 YSYEKL. The trim removed 3 bases at V and 6 bases at J, leaving 11 bases unmatched. The CDR3 has 17 amino acids. Here the CDR3 DNA reads TGCGCCAGCAGCCACGATATGACCGGGACAGGGGGCCCTGAAGCTTTCTTT. It translates to CASSHDMTGTGGPEAFF.

The chain is built from TRBV20-1 and TRBJ1-1; D ambiguous. Trimming shortened V by 6 bases and J by 1 base, and 6 bases separated the two germline ends. This CDR3 is built from 11 residues. Per the germline V gene, CDR1 is DFQATT and CDR2 is SNEGSKA (reference sequence). The CDR3 region is CSATGNTEAFF. CDR3 in DNA: TGCAGTGCCACGGGGAACACTGAAGCTTTCTTT.

V usage is TRBV6-1 and J usage is TRBJ2-7, with no clear D. In germline, CDR1 is MNHNS, CDR2 SASEGT. V was clipped by 1 base and J by 3 bases, with 19 bases between them. The CDR3 contains 17 residues. CDR3 sequence: CASSEEVVGVLNYEQYF. The DNA of the CDR3 is TGTGCCAGCAGTGAAGAAGTAGTAGGAGTTCTTAACTACGAGCAGTACTTC.

This clone was counted a single time. The chain recombines TRBV5-1 with TRBJ2-3, with 7 bases aligning to TRBD2. The CDR3 contains 14 residues. Germline CDR1 SGHRS, CDR2 YFSETQ. The J segment lost 4 bases and the V segment lost 4 bases, leaving 6 bases of the junction unmatched. In nucleotides, the CDR3 is TGCGCCAGCAGCCCGGGACTATCTGCAGATACGCAGTATTTT. This sequence encodes CASSPGLSADTQYF.

The gene calls are TRBV7-6 and TRBJ2-5; 12 positions match TRBD2. Germline CDR1 reads SGHVS; CDR2 reads FNYEAQ. The trim removed 4 bases at V and 1 base at J, leaving 4 bases unmatched. The CDR3 spans 16 residues. CDR3 sequence reads: CASSSGLAGGQETQYF. The CDR3 DNA reads as TGTGCCAGCAGCTCGGGACTAGCGGGCGGCCAAGAGACCCAGTACTTC.

This chain's CDR3 is CASSFFGTGGNNEKLFF. Here the CDR3 DNA reads TGTGCCAGCAGCTTTTTTGGGACAGGGGGCAATAATGAAAAACTGTTTTTT. The genes are TRBV5-6 and TRBJ1-4; 12 bases fit TRBD1. Trimming at V came to 2 bases and at J to 4 bases, leaving 6 bases not matched to a gene. Germline V gene sequence: CDR1 SGHDT, CDR2 YYEEEE. The CDR3 totals 17 residues.

V is TRBV28 and J is TRBJ1-5; D unclear. The germline CDR1 and CDR2 sequences are MDHEN and SYDVKM. The CDR3 is 14 residues long. The V gene lost 3 bases and the J gene lost 7 bases, with 13 bases spanning the gap. The CDR3 sequence is CASSFRGFRQPQHF. The CDR3 coding sequence is TGTGCCAGCAGTTTTAGAGGGTTTAGACAGCCCCAGCATTTT. The variable domain in full, completed from reference TRBV28 and TRBJ1-5, reads DVKVTQSSRYLVKRTGEKVFLECVQDMDHENMFWYRQDPGLGLRLIYFSYDVKMKEKGDIPEGYSVSREKKERFSLILESASTNQTSMYLCASSFRGFRQPQHFGDGTRLSIL.

This chain joins TRBV7-6 and TRBJ2-2; 9 bases are shared with TRBD1. J gave up 7 bases and V 5 bases, and 11 bases lay outside the gene matches. Per germline, CDR1 SGHVS and CDR2 FNYEAQ. The CDR3 is made up of 16 amino acids. CDR3 nucleotide sequence: TGTGCCAGCAGCCCGATACAGGGGGCGGTAATCGGGGAGCTGTTTTTT. Residues: CASSPIQGAVIGELFF.

This chain links TRBV5-1 with TRBJ2-3, with D unresolved. Germline loops: CDR1 SGHRS, CDR2 YFSETQ. The V gene lost 3 bases and the J gene lost 2 bases, with 1 base spanning the gap. The CDR3 extends over 11 amino acids. The CDR3 protein is CASSSTDTQYF. Written as DNA, the CDR3 is TGCGCCAGCAGCTCCACAGATACGCAGTATTTT.